This TCR beta chain was documented in a study of shared clonotypes between healthy human individuals. Participating donors were healthy, HIV-negative adults free of recent acute infections or vaccinations. The study's findings and limits: Limited genetic and exposure-history diversity came from having few donors.

The protocol was immunoSEQ multiplex PCR, while the TCRdb copy is restricted to in-frame clones and leaves out a portion. The table has 2.3 million or so clones, more than 85% seen once. This CDR3 comprises 15 residues. Trimming cost V 1 base and J 4 bases; bases outside gene matches: 6. In germline, CDR1 is GTSNPN, CDR2 SVGIG (reference sequence). In the case of this clone: Its antigen remains unidentified.

The TCR sequence derives from a man aged 18 to 30 in good health. Some clones in this sample may be carry-over from other donors' samples. The chain couples TRBV30 to TRBJ1-1; the match to TRBD1 covers 10 bases. The sequenced sample was naive CD4+ T cells from PBMCs. Subset given: CD45RA+ positively selected. CDR3 residues: CAWSELGTGATEAFF. CDR3 in DNA: TGTGCCTGGAGTGAACTCGGGACAGGGGCCACTGAAGCTTTCTTT.